The 16 T cell receptor beta chains in this list originate from one sample, sequenced in a study of blood T cell repertoires in COVID-19. Sequencing was performed with immunoSEQ multiplex PCR; in TCRdb, only in-frame clones are kept and a portion is missing. This table holds roughly 20,000 clones, approximately 90% found once. Specimen: peripheral blood. The source is a human donor in a cohort sampled during active COVID-19.

The genes are TRBV20-1 and TRBJ2-2, with 7 nucleotides matching TRBD2. The V gene end was trimmed by 3 bases and the J gene end by 6 bases; junction bases not matched to a gene: 7. This CDR3 is built from 14 residues. Per germline, CDR1 DFQATT and CDR2 SNEGSKA (reference sequence). CDR3 sequence reads: CSASWAGVPGELFF. DNA of the CDR3: TGCAGTGCTAGTTGGGCGGGAGTTCCCGGGGAGCTGTTTTTT.

This clone was found a few times. V usage is TRBV5-1 and J usage is TRBJ2-2, with 7 nucleotides matching TRBD2. Germline V lookup: CDR1 SGHRS, CDR2 YFSETQ. This CDR3 is 16 amino acids long. Losses at the gene ends were 0 bases for V and 3 bases for J; bases not matched to a gene: 5. As DNA, the CDR3 is TGCGCCAGCAGCTTGGGCGGGAGTAGTTACACCGGGGAGCTGTTTTTT. Translation gives CASSLGGSSYTGELFF.

The rearrangement joins TRBV18 to TRBJ1-3; the D gene is possibly TRBD1 (5 bases). The CDR3 length is 17 residues. Germline V gene lookup returns CDR1 KGHSH and CDR2 LQKENI. V lost 3 bases and J 2 bases, leaving 17 bases between the germline ends. The DNA of the CDR3 is TGTGCCAGCTCACCCCCCGGGGGAAGGGTCGCTGGAAACACCATATATTTT. Protein: CASSPPGGRVAGNTIYF.

J is TRBJ2-7 and V is TRBV5-5; a possible D gene is TRBD1 (6 bases). The CDR3 contains 15 residues. Germline V lookup: CDR1 SGHKS, CDR2 YYEKEE (reference sequence). V was shortened by 2 bases and J by 2 bases, with 14 bases between the two germline ends. In DNA form, the CDR3 reads TGTGCCAGCAGCTTTGAATTGCAGGGGACCTACGAGCAGTACTTC. Translating gives CASSFELQGTYEQYF. The full variable domain, its missing parts supplied by reference TRBV5-5 and TRBJ2-7, is DAGVTQSPTHLIKTRGQQVTLRCSPISGHKSVSWYQQVLGQGPQFIFQYYEKEERGRGNFPDRFSARQFPNYSSELNVNALLLGDSALYLCASSFELQGTYEQYFGPGTRLTVT.

The table lists this clone with a few counts. The chain combines TRBV5-1 with TRBJ2-7, with TRBD1 identical over 7 bases. Per germline, CDR1 SGHRS and CDR2 YFSETQ. This CDR3 comprises 14 residues. The V gene end was trimmed by 3 bases and the J gene end by 3 bases; junction bases not matched to a gene: 6. This CDR3 reads CASSSTGNGYEQYF. The DNA for the CDR3 is TGCGCCAGCAGCTCGACAGGGAACGGCTACGAGCAGTACTTC.

The gene calls are TRBV6-6 and TRBJ1-6; TRBD1 aligns across 8 bases. The CDR3 runs 14 residues. Trimming at V came to 5 bases and at J to 7 bases, leaving 4 bases not matched to a gene. The V gene's germline CDR1 is MNHNY and CDR2 SVGAGI (reference sequence). The CDR3 DNA follows: TGTGCCAGCAGTATACAGGGGGAGAATTCACCCCTCCACTTT. Translation: CASSIQGENSPLHF.

The chain links TRBV5-1 to TRBJ1-4; the match to TRBD1 covers 10 bases. CDR1 and CDR2 (germline): SGHRS, YFSETQ. The junction had 6 bases not matched to a gene; V was cut back by 4 bases and J by 0 bases. The CDR3 consists of 17 residues. The CDR3 nucleotides read TGCGCCAGCAGCGCGGGACAGGGGAGCTCAACTAATGAAAAACTGTTTTTT. Translated, it gives CASSAGQGSSTNEKLFF. Drawing the rest from reference TRBV5-1 and TRBJ1-4, the complete variable domain is KAGVTQTPRYLIKTRGQQVTLSCSPISGHRSVSWYQQTPGQGLQFLFEYFSETQRNKGNFPGRFSGRQFSNSRSEMNVSTLELGDSALYLCASSAGQGSSTNEKLFFGSGTQLSVL.

This clone was picked up one time. The gene calls are TRBV28 and TRBJ2-5; D is unresolved. Germline lookup yields CDR1 MDHEN and CDR2 SYDVKM. The length of the CDR3 is 14 residues. Deletions cut 5 bases from V and 7 bases from J, with 17 bases between. The CDR3 DNA reads TGTGCCAGCAGTCTCCCGGCCGGTCCGGGGACCCAGTACTTC. Its translation is CASSLPAGPGTQYF.

The chain carries TRBV2 and TRBJ2-6; the D is unclear. Germline V lookup: CDR1 SNHLY, CDR2 FYNNEI. Trimming left V 6 bases short and J 1 base short, with 13 bases between. CDR3 length: 16 residues. The CDR3 sequence is CASSPGVGSGANVLTF. DNA for the CDR3: TGTGCCAGCAGCCCCGGCGTCGGGTCTGGGGCCAACGTCCTGACTTTC.

The chain uses TRBV9 and TRBJ1-6; D not resolved. The CDR3 consists of 14 residues. Trimming pared 0 bases from V and 7 bases from J, leaving 8 bases between. The V gene's germline CDR1 is SGDLS and CDR2 YYNGEE. CDR3 in amino acids: CASSVGGSNSPLHF. The CDR3 bases are TGTGCCAGCAGCGTAGGAGGCTCCAATTCACCCCTCCACTTT.

This sequence joins TRBV15 and TRBJ2-7; TRBD1 matches at 7 bases. Per germline, CDR1 LNHNV and CDR2 YYDKDF (reference sequence). With 4 bases clipped from V and 5 bases from J, the junction kept 5 bases outside the gene matches. The CDR3 covers 13 residues. The CDR3 DNA reads as TGTGCCACCAGCATCGAAGGGGGCGACGAGCAGTACTTC. It translates to CATSIEGGDEQYF.

CDR3 in amino acids: CASSHAGGGLDTQYF. The DNA for the CDR3 is TGTGCCAGCAGCCATGCGGGGGGAGGGCTCGATACGCAGTATTTT. V is TRBV3-1 (or the pseudogene TRBV3-2) and J is TRBJ2-3; TRBD2 aligns across 8 bases. The CDR3 totals 15 residues. Per the germline V gene, CDR1 is LGHDT and CDR2 is YNNKEL (reference sequence). After removal of 3 bases from V and 6 bases from J, the junction contained 8 bases not matched to a gene.

The chain has TRBV11-2 and TRBJ2-3; 9 nucleotides match TRBD2. The ends lost 1 base at V and 4 bases at J; junction bases unmatched: 6. CDR1 SGHAT and CDR2 FQNNGV come from the germline V gene. The CDR3 spans 16 residues. The CDR3 here is CASSLVWREGSDTQYF. The CDR3, as DNA: TGTGCCAGCAGCTTAGTCTGGCGGGAGGGATCAGATACGCAGTATTTT.

J is TRBJ2-7 and V is TRBV30; TRBD2 matches at 12 bases. This CDR3 is built from 14 residues. CDR1 and CDR2 (germline): GTSNPN, SVGIG (reference sequence). After removal of 8 bases from V and 0 bases from J, the junction contained 5 bases not matched to a gene. CDR3: CAGTSGPNSYEQYF. The CDR3 DNA reads as TGTGCCGGGACTAGCGGGCCAAACTCCTACGAGCAGTACTTC.

The chain couples TRBV28 to TRBJ1-6; TRBD1 matches at 7 bases. Germline assignment: CDR1 MDHEN and CDR2 SYDVKM. The trim removed 8 bases at V and 10 bases at J, leaving 8 bases unmatched. The CDR3 runs to 13 residues. As DNA, the CDR3 is TGTGCCAGCGGCGAGGGGGCAGGCTCACCCCTCCACTTT. Its protein is CASGEGAGSPLHF.

The chain is built from TRBV28 and TRBJ2-4, with a weak D call TRBD2 (6 bases). Germline lookup yields CDR1 MDHEN and CDR2 SYDVKM. V was cut by 6 bases and J by 9 bases, with 15 bases left in between. CDR3 length: 13 amino acids. Here the CDR3 DNA reads TGTGCCAGCAGATTGTCCCGGGGGAGCATTCAGTACTTC. This sequence encodes CASRLSRGSIQYF.